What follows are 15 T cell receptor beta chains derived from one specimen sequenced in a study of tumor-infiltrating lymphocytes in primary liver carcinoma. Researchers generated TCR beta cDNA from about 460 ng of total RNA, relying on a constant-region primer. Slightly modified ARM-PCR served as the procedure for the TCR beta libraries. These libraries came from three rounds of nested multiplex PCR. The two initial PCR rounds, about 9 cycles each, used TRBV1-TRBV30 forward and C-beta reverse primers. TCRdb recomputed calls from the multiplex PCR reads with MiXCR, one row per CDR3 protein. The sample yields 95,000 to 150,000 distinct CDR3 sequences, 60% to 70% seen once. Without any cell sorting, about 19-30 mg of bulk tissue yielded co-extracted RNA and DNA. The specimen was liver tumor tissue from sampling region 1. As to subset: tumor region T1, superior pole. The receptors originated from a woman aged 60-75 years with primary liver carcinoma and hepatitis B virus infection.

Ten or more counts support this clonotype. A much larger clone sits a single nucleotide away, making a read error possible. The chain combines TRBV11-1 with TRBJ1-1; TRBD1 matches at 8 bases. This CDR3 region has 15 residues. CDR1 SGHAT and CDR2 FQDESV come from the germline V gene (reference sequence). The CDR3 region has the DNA TGTGCCAGCAGCTTAGAAGGGACAGGTTACCCTGAAGCTTCCTTT. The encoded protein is CASSLEGTGYPEASF.

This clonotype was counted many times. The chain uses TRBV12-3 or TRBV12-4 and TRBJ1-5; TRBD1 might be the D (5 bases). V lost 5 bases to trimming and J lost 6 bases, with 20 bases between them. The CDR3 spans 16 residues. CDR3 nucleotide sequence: TGTGCCAGCAGTCCCACGCGGGGGGGGGTGGGTCAGCCCCAGCATTTT. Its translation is CASSPTRGGVGQPQHF.

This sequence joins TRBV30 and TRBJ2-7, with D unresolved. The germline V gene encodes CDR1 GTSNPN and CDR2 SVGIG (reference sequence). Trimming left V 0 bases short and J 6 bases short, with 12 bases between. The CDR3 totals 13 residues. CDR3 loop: CAWSVRGLGEQYF. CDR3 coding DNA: TGTGCCTGGAGTGTACGAGGATTGGGCGAGCAGTACTTC.

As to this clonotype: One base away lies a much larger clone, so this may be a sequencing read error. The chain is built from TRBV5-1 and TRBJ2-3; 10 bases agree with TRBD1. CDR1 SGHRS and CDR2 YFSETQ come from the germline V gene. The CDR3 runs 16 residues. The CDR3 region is CASSLGGQGLTDMQYF. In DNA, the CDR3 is TGCGCCAGCAGCTTGGGGGGACAGGGGCTCACAGATATGCAGTATTTT. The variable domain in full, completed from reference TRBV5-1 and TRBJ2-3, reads KAGVTQTPRYLIKTRGQQVTLSCSPISGHRSVSWYQQTPGQGLQFLFEYFSETQRNKGNFPGRFSGRQFSNSRSEMNVSTLELGDSALYLCASSLGGQGLTDMQYFGPGTRLTVL.

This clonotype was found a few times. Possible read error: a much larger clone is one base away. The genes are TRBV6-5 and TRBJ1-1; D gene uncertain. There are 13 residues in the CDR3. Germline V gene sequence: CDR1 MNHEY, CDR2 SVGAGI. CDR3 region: CTSSYEPNTEAFF. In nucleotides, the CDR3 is TGTACCAGCAGTTACGAACCGAACACTGAAGCTTTCTTT.

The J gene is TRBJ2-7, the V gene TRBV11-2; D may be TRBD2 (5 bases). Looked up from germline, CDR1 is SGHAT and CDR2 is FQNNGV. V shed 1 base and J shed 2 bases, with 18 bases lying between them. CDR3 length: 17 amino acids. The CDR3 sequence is CASSLVFSRVFPYEQYF. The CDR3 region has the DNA TGTGCCAGCAGCTTAGTTTTCTCGCGGGTGTTTCCCTACGAGCAGTACTTC. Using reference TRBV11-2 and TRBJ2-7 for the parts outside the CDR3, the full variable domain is EAGVAQSPRYKIIEKRQSVAFWCNPISGHATLYWYQQILGQGPKLLIQFQNNGVVDDSQLPKDRFSAERLKGVDSTLKIQPAKLEDSAVYLCASSLVFSRVFPYEQYFGPGTRLTVT.

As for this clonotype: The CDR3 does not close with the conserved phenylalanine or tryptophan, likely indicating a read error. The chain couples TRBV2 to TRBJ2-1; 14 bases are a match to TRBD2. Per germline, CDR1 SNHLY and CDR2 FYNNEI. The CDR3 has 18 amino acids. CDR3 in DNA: TGTGCCAGGAGTGCTTATGAGGGACTAGCGGGAGTTAAGAATGAGCAGTTCCTC. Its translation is CARSAYEGLAGVKNEQFL.

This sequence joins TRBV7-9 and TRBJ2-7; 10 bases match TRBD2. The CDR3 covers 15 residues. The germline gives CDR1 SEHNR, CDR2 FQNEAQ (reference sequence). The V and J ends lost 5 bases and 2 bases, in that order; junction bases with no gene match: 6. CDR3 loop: CASSRGLAATYEQYF. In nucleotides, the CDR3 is TGTGCCAGCAGCCGAGGACTAGCGGCCACCTACGAGCAGTACTTC.

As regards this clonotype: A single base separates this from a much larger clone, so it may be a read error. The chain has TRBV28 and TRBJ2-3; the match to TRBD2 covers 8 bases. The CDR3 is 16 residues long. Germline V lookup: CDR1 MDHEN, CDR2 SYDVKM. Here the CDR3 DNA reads TGTGCCAGAAGTTCTTTAGCGGGAAGCCTCACAGATACGCAGTATTTT. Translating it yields CARSSLAGSLTDTQYF. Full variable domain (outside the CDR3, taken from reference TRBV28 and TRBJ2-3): DVKVTQSSRYLVKRTGEKVFLECVQDMDHENMFWYRQDPGLGLRLIYFSYDVKMKEKGDIPEGYSVSREKKERFSLILESASTNQTSMYLCARSSLAGSLTDTQYFGPGTRLTVL.

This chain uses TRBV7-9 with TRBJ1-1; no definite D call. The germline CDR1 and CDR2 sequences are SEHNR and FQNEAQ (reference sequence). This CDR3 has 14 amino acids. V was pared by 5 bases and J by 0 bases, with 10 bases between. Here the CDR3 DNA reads TGTGCCAGCAGCGCACAGAACATGAACACTGAAGCTTTCTTT. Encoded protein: CASSAQNMNTEAFF.

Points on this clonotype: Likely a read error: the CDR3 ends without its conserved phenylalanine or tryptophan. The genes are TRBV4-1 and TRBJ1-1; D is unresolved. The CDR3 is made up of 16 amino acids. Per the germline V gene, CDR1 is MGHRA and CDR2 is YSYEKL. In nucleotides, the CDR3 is TGTGCCAGCAGCCAAGAATTTACCTCCTCGAACACTGAAGCTTTCTTA. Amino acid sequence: CASSQEFTSSNTEAFL.

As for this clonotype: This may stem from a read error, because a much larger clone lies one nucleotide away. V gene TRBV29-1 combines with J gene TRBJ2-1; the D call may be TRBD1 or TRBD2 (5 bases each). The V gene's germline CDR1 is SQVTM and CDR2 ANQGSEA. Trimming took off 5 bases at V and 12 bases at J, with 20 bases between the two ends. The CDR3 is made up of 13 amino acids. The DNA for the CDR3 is TGCAGCGTTCCTGGTCCTGGGACGTTGTGGCAGTTCTTC. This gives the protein CSVPGPGTLWQFF.

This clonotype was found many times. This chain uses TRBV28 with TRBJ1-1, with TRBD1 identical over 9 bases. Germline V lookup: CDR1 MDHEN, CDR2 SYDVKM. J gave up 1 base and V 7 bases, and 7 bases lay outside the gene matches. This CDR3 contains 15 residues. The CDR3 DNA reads TGTGCCAGCATCCGGGGGGGACAGGGGAACACTGAAGCTTTCTTT. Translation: CASIRGGQGNTEAFF.

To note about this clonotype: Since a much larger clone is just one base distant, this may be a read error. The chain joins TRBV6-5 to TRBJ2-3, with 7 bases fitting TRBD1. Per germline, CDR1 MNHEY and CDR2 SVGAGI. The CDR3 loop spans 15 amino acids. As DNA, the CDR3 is TGTGCCAGCAGTTACCACACAGGGGCGGCAGATACGCGGTATTTT. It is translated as CASSYHTGAADTRYF.

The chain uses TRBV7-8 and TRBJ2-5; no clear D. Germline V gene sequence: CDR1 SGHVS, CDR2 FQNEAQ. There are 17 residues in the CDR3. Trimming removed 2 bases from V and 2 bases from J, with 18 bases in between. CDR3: CASSLLSPLVTQETQYF. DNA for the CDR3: TGTGCCAGCAGCTTACTTTCCCCCCTAGTAACGCAAGAGACCCAGTACTTC.